This is a list of T cell receptor beta chains from one sample in a study of early T cells in non-severe SARS-CoV-2 infection. TCRdb recomputed calls from the 5' RACE reads with MiXCR, one row per CDR3 protein. The sample has 61,000 or so distinct CDR3 sequences, around 12% seen once; the top ten hold approximately 1.1%. Sequencing was performed on whole blood, taken at baseline. The receptor source for this set is an adult who was a healthcare worker with PCR-confirmed SARS-CoV-2 infection or an uninfected control (not recorded which). The donor label of this sample is uncertain. Each CDR3 is given with its conserved first and last residue. D genes are given only for firm matches. For some rows the clone size is stated as once, few or many, or as a class when expanded; others skip it.

D | size | J | V | DNA | CDR3
. | few | TRBJ2-2 | TRBV6-1 | TGTGCCAGCAGTGTTAGGGACCTCACCGGGGAGCTGTTTTTT | CASSVRDLTGELFF
. | . | TRBJ2-3 | TRBV12-3/TRBV12-4 | TGTGCCAGCAGTTCGACCCCAGATACGCGGTATTTT | CASSSTPDTRYF
. | . | TRBJ2-3 | TRBV20-1 | TGCAGTGGGGTCACTAGTCAGGAGTCAGATACGCAGTATTTT | CSGVTSQESDTQYF
. | . | TRBJ1-6 | TRBV20-1 | TGCAGTGCTTCAGAACCGGGACGGGGAAATTCACCCCTCCACTTT | CSASEPGRGNSPLHF
. | many | TRBJ2-2 | TRBV5-1 | TGCGCCAGCAGCCCCAAGAACGGGGCCGGGGAGCTGTTTTTT | CASSPKNGAGELFF
TRBD2 | many | TRBJ2-3 | TRBV3-1 | TGTGCCAGCAGCGAAAGGACTAGCGGGGGGAGAACGCAGTATTTT | CASSERTSGGRTQYF
. | many | TRBJ2-1 | TRBV7-8 | TGTGCCAGCACCCATTTCACGGGGATCTCCTACAATGAGCAGTTCTTC | CASTHFTGISYNEQFF
. | . | TRBJ2-1 | TRBV5-1 | TGCGCCAGCAGCTTGGACGCGGGGGCGCACAATGAGCAGTTCTTC | CASSLDAGAHNEQFF
TRBD1 | . | TRBJ1-2 | TRBV29-1 | TGCAGCGTCGAAGCCCAGGGGGACTATGGCTACACCTTC | CSVEAQGDYGYTF
. | few | TRBJ2-2 | TRBV7-9 | TGTGCCAGCAGCCAGGGAGTGAACACCGGGGAGCTGTTTTTT | CASSQGVNTGELFF
TRBD2 | many | TRBJ2-3 | TRBV2 | TGTGCCAGCAGTGAAGCGCGGCGGGGGGCAGGGCCAGATACGCAGTATTTT | CASSEARRGAGPDTQYF
. | . | TRBJ1-2 | TRBV11-2 | TGTGCCAGCAGTCCGGGTTTGGTTTATGGCTACACCTTC | CASSPGLVYGYTF
. | few | TRBJ1-4 | TRBV9 | TGTGCCAGCAGCGTAGGCCCGGCAACTAATGAAAAACTGTTTTTT | CASSVGPATNEKLFF
. | many | TRBJ2-1 | TRBV6-6 | TGTGCCAGCAGTTACAGAGTGGCGCGTGGGGAGCAGTTCTTC | CASSYRVARGEQFF
. | few | TRBJ2-1 | TRBV7-9 | TGTGCCAGCAGCTTCGGGCCCCAAGGGCAGTTCTTC | CASSFGPQGQFF
. | . | TRBJ2-3 | TRBV10-3 | TGTGCCATCAGTGAGTCAGGAGATACGCAGTATTTT | CAISESGDTQYF
. | . | TRBJ1-1 | TRBV29-1 | TGCAGCGTTGGAACCGATAAAGCTTTCTTT | CSVGTDKAFF
. | . | TRBJ1-4 | TRBV5-1 | TGCGCCAGCAGCTTGGAAGCTAGCGGGACGGATGAAAAACTGTTTTTT | CASSLEASGTDEKLFF
. | few | TRBJ1-1 | TRBV11-2 | TGTGCCAGCAGCTCAAATGGGGCGAACACTGAAGCTTTCTTT | CASSSNGANTEAFF
. | few | TRBJ2-5 | TRBV6-6 | TGTGCCAGCAGAAAGAGGGCAGACCCTCATGGGACCCAGTACTTC | CASRKRADPHGTQYF
TRBD2 | few | TRBJ2-5 | TRBV6-5 | TGTGCCAGCAGCTCTAGCGGGGGGAGAGAGACCCAGTACTTC | CASSSSGGRETQYF
. | . | TRBJ2-1 | TRBV20-1 | TGCAGTGCTAGAGGCCAGGTGGGCAATGAGCAGTTCTTC | CSARGQVGNEQFF
TRBD1 | . | TRBJ1-2 | TRBV5-4 | TGTGCCAGCAGCTCCGGACAGGGGCTGGTCTATGGCTACACCTTC | CASSSGQGLVYGYTF
TRBD1 | many | TRBJ1-1 | TRBV10-1 | TGCGCCAGCAGAAGGGACAGGCGAGACACTGAAGCTTTCTTT | CASRRDRRDTEAFF
. | . | TRBJ1-2 | TRBV2 | TGTGCCAGCAGCCTTTTGGGGGCCGGCTATGGCTACACCTTC | CASSLLGAGYGYTF
. | few | TRBJ1-1 | TRBV7-6 | TGTGCCAGCAGCGGGACCATCGTCGGCACTGAAGCTTTCTTT | CASSGTIVGTEAFF
TRBD1 | many | TRBJ1-6 | TRBV5-4 | TGTGCCAGCAGCTTCCAGGGGGCGATGAATTCACCCCTCCACTTT | CASSFQGAMNSPLHF
. | many | TRBJ1-2 | TRBV20-1 | TGCAGTGCTAGAGTTACGCGGTTGGAGGAATTCTATGGCTACACCTTC | CSARVTRLEEFYGYTF
TRBD1 | few | TRBJ2-3 | TRBV5-1 | TGCGCCAGCAGCTTGGTTCCGGGACAGGGGTACAGCACAGATACGCAGTATTTT | CASSLVPGQGYSTDTQYF
TRBD1 | few | TRBJ2-5 | TRBV12-3/TRBV12-4 | TGTGCCAGCAGTTTACCCCACAGGGGTGCAGAGACCCAGTACTTC | CASSLPHRGAETQYF
. | few | TRBJ2-5 | TRBV11-1 | TGTGCCAGCAGCTCACAAGGGGGAGTGGAGACCCAGTACTTC | CASSSQGGVETQYF
TRBD1 | many | TRBJ2-5 | TRBV3-1 | TGTGCCAGCAGCCCCTGGACAGGGTACGAGACCCAGTACTTC | CASSPWTGYETQYF
. | medium-sized | TRBJ2-3 | TRBV5-5 | TGTGCCAGCAGCCGGTCTAGCACAGATACGCAGTATTTT | CASSRSSTDTQYF
TRBD1 | . | TRBJ1-6 | TRBV20-1 | TGCAGTGCTAGAGTAGGGGGCAATTCAAATTCACCCCTCCACTTT | CSARVGGNSNSPLHF
TRBD1 | . | TRBJ1-6 | TRBV27 | TGTGCCAGCAGTCCCCGGGACAGAAATAATTCACCCCTCCACTTT | CASSPRDRNNSPLHF
. | few | TRBJ1-6 | TRBV5-1 | TGCGCCAGCAGCGCCCTAGGGGGGCCCTCAGATTCACCCCTCCACTTT | CASSALGGPSDSPLHF
TRBD2 | few | TRBJ2-5 | TRBV10-3 | TGTGCCATCAGTGGAGAAAATAGGGCGGGGGGTCAAGAGACCCAGTACTTC | CAISGENRAGGQETQYF
. | . | TRBJ1-6 | TRBV10-2 | TGCGCCAGCAGTGATTTTTTTCCAGACCTCCGCGCGAATTCACCCCTCCACTTT | CASSDFFPDLRANSPLHF
TRBD1 | many | TRBJ2-2 | TRBV14 | TGTGCCAGCAGCCAAATTCGGACAGGAATTTCCGGGGAGCTGTTTTTT | CASSQIRTGISGELFF
TRBD1 | few | TRBJ2-2 | TRBV2 | TGTGCCAGCAGTGTAGGACAGGTTAACACCGGGGAGCTGTTTTTT | CASSVGQVNTGELFF
TRBD1 | . | TRBJ1-2 | TRBV5-8 | TGTGCCAGCAGACACGGGACAGCTAACTATGGCTACACCTTC | CASRHGTANYGYTF